This T cell receptor beta chain was identified in a study of Ad26.COV2.S vaccination and SARS-CoV-2 variants. Study overall: The donor was enrolled in the Ad26.COV2.S arm of the COV1001 trial. Participants got Ad26.COV2.S intramuscularly, once or twice 56 days apart. Findings and limits, study-wide: Substantial breadth in spike-specific CD8+ and CD4+ T cell responses was reportedly seen after vaccination.

This clone came up once. Antigen: not known. Noted treatment: some 20 received Ad26.COV2.S at low or high dose, single or two shots; roughly five received placebo; per-sample allocation not given. Following the first vaccine or placebo injection, samples were taken on day 63. V gave up 6 bases and J gave up 4 bases, with 22 bases separating them. The CDR3 has 16 residues. Germline CDR1 is SGHRS and CDR2 is YFSETQ. Clones were read by immunoSEQ multiplex PCR, and TCRdb kept only the in-frame ones, dropping some. The sample carries more than 400,000 clones, about nine tenths recorded once. The chain links TRBV5-1 to TRBJ2-5; D possibly corresponds to TRBD1 (6 bases). This TCR derives from a person between 18 and 65 years old who received the Ad26.COV2.S COVID-19 vaccine or a placebo. The sample consisted of peripheral blood, taken in a trial of Ad26.COV2.S vaccine versus placebo. The CDR3 bases are TGCGCCAGCACCATCACAGGGCCGTTAGAGGGAGAGACCCAGTACTTC. The encoded protein is CASTITGPLEGETQYF.